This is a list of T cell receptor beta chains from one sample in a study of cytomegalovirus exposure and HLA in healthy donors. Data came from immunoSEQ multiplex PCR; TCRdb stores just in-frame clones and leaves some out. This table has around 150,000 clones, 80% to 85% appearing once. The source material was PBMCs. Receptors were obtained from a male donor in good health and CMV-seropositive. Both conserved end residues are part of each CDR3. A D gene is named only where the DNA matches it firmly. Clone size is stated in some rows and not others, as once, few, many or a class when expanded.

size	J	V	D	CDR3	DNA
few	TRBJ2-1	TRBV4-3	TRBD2	CASSQGASGRLNEQFF	TGCGCCAGCAGCCAAGGGGCTAGCGGGAGGCTCAATGAGCAGTTCTTC
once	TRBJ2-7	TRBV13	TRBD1	CASSLGGQGDWEQYF	TGTGCCAGCAGCTTGGGAGGACAGGGGGATTGGGAGCAGTACTTC
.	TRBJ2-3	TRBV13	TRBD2	CASVVAGYTDTQYF	TGTGCCAGCGTGGTAGCGGGGTACACAGATACGCAGTATTTT
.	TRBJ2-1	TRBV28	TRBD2	CASSSSGRASEQFF	TGTGCCAGCAGTTCTAGCGGGAGGGCCAGTGAGCAGTTCTTC
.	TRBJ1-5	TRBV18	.	CASSPQWGGSNNQPQHF	TGTGCCAGCTCACCACAATGGGGAGGGAGTAACAATCAGCCCCAGCATTTT
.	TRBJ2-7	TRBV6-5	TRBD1	CASTRTRTGGYEQYF	TGTGCCAGCACCAGAACCCGGACAGGGGGCTACGAGCAGTACTTC
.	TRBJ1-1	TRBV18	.	CASSPSQGGNTEAFF	TGTGCCAGCTCACCAAGCCAAGGAGGCAACACTGAAGCTTTCTTT
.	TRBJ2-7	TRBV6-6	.	CASSYLALYEQYF	TGTGCCAGCAGTTATCTAGCTCTCTACGAGCAGTACTTC
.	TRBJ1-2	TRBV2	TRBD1	CASSNGQGANYGYTF	TGTGCCAGCAGTAATGGACAGGGAGCGAACTATGGCTACACCTTC
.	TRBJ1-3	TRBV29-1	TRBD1	CSVRQGGGNTIYF	TGCAGCGTCCGACAGGGCGGCGGAAACACCATATATTTT
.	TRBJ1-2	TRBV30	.	CASKAGPNGYTF	TGTGCCTCTAAAGCAGGGCCGAATGGCTACACCTTC
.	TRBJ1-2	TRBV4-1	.	CASSQYYRLSGGYTF	TGCGCCAGCAGCCAATATTACAGGCTTTCCGGTGGCTACACCTTC
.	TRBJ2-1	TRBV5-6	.	CASRYGGAGANNEQFF	TGTGCCAGCAGGTATGGGGGGGCGGGGGCGAACAATGAGCAGTTCTTC
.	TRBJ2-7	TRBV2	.	CASSEGGHEQYF	TGTGCCAGCAGTGAGGGGGGGCACGAGCAGTACTTC
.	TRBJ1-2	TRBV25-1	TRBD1	CASSGTGGGYTF	TGTGCCAGCAGTGGGACAGGGGGCGGCTACACCTTC
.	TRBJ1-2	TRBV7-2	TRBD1	CASSLVGTGSGYGYTF	TGTGCCAGCAGCTTAGTAGGGACAGGGTCGGGCTATGGCTACACCTTC
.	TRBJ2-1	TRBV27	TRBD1	CASSLGQGLYNEQFF	TGTGCCAGCAGTTTGGGACAGGGTCTGTACAATGAGCAGTTCTTC
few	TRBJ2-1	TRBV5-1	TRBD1	CASSLGPGQGTHEQFF	TGCGCCAGCAGCTTGGGGCCGGGACAGGGGACCCATGAGCAGTTCTTC
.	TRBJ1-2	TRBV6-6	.	CASSDSYGYTF	TGTGCCAGCAGTGACAGTTACGGCTACACCTTC
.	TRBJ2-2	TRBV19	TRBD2	CASKTGGLGGELFF	TGTGCCAGTAAGACGGGAGGGCTGGGCGGGGAGCTGTTTTTT
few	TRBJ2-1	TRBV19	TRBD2	CASSIALAGYYNEQFF	TGTGCCAGTAGTATAGCTCTAGCGGGATACTACAATGAGCAGTTCTTC
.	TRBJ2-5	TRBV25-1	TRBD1	CASSEWDRAYQETQYF	TGTGCCAGCAGTGAATGGGACAGGGCGTACCAAGAGACCCAGTACTTC
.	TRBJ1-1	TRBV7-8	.	CASSEQGGNTEAFF	TGTGCCAGCAGCGAACAGGGCGGGAACACTGAAGCTTTCTTT
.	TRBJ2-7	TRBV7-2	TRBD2	CASSLGGLAGVRGQYF	TGTGCCAGCAGCCTGGGGGGACTAGCGGGAGTTCGGGGGCAGTACTTC
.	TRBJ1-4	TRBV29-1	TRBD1	CSVVGQLAEKLFF	TGCAGCGTTGTGGGACAGCTCGCCGAAAAACTGTTTTTT
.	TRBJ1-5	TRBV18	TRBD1	CASSLIRQGPNQPQHF	TGTGCCAGCTCACTCATCCGACAGGGCCCCAATCAGCCCCAGCATTTT